The next 3 T cell receptor beta chains were all read from a single sample in a study of cytomegalovirus exposure and HLA in healthy donors. It was with 60 Vbeta and 13 Jbeta primers that the PCR ran. The assay was immunoSEQ multiplex PCR, and TCRdb's table has in-frame clones only and misses some. The table lists under 150,000 clones, approximately 80% of them singletons. The sequenced sample consisted of PBMCs. The receptors stem from a woman aged 40-49 years in good health and CMV-seropositive.

The chain has TRBV5-1 and TRBJ2-5; 10 bases match TRBD2. The V gene end was trimmed by 0 bases and the J gene end by 3 bases; junction bases not matched to a gene: 2. The CDR3 spans 15 residues. Germline V gives CDR1 SGHRS, CDR2 YFSETQ. CDR3 DNA sequence: TGCGCCAGCAGCTTGGGCGGGACTAGCGAAGAGACCCAGTACTTC. Its protein product is CASSLGGTSEETQYF.

The rearrangement uses TRBV27 and TRBJ2-3; tentative D call: TRBD1 (5 bases). The germline V gene has CDR1 MNHEY and CDR2 SMNVEV (reference sequence). Trimming shortened V by 7 bases and J by 1 base, and 15 bases separated the two germline ends. The CDR3 consists of 15 residues. The chain's CDR3 is CASNPTEQGTDTQYF. The DNA for the CDR3 is TGTGCCAGCAACCCGACAGAGCAGGGCACAGATACGCAGTATTTT.

This clone was recorded only once. The rearrangement links TRBV2 to TRBJ2-1; 9 bases are a match to TRBD2. Trimming at V came to 0 bases and at J to 3 bases, leaving 3 bases not matched to a gene. This CDR3 region has 16 residues. Germline CDR1 SNHLY, CDR2 FYNNEI. CDR3 coding DNA: TGTGCCAGCAGTGAAGCGGCGGGGGGGTTCTACAATGAGCAGTTCTTC. Translating it yields CASSEAAGGFYNEQFF.